Listed below are T cell receptor beta chains from one sample, sequenced in a study of shared clonotypes between healthy human individuals. Profiling relied on immunoSEQ multiplex PCR, and the TCRdb table lists in-frame clones only, not all of them. The sample has around 990,000 clones, approximately 80% seen once. Sequenced input: memory CD4+ T cells from PBMCs. All receptors derive from a man aged 18 to 35 in good health. Some clones in this sample may be carry-over from other donors' samples. CDR3s include the opening cysteine and the closing phenylalanine or tryptophan. Fields, in order: D gene, clone size, J gene, CDR3 length, V gene, CDR3 protein, CDR3 DNA. The D gene is left open where the match is weak. The size entry is marked missing in some rows and otherwise reads once, few, many or a size class.

NA | NA | TRBJ1-1 | 14 | TRBV6-6 | CASSYGRGGTEAFF | TGTGCCAGCAGTTACGGCAGAGGGGGCACTGAAGCTTTCTTT
NA | NA | TRBJ2-7 | 15 | TRBV15 | CTTSVGGPSSYEQYF | TGTACCACCAGTGTCGGGGGACCTTCCTCCTACGAGCAGTACTTC
TRBD1 | NA | TRBJ1-5 | 15 | TRBV30 | CAWSVSTGGDQPQHF | TGTGCCTGGAGTGTCTCGACAGGGGGAGATCAGCCCCAGCATTTT
NA | few | TRBJ1-2 | 14 | TRBV2 | CASRPVRRNYGYTF | TGTGCCAGCAGACCCGTTCGGCGGAATTATGGCTACACCTTC
NA | NA | TRBJ2-5 | 16 | TRBV18 | CASSPKAGGLKETQYF | TGTGCCAGCTCACCTAAGGCCGGGGGCCTAAAAGAGACCCAGTACTTC
TRBD1 | few | TRBJ1-2 | 11 | TRBV10-3 | CAIGTGYGYTF | TGTGCCATCGGGACAGGGTATGGCTACACCTTC
TRBD1 | NA | TRBJ1-6 | 15 | TRBV5-1 | CASSSGTENNSPLHF | TGCGCCAGCAGCTCGGGGACAGAGAATAATTCACCCCTCCACTTT
TRBD1 | NA | TRBJ2-7 | 14 | TRBV6-6 | CASSYSWQGDEQYF | TGTGCCAGCAGTTACTCCTGGCAGGGGGACGAGCAGTACTTC
NA | NA | TRBJ2-1 | 16 | TRBV19 | CASSRGAGSSYNEQFF | TGTGCCAGTAGTAGAGGGGCGGGTAGCTCCTACAATGAGCAGTTCTTC
NA | NA | TRBJ1-6 | 15 | TRBV30 | CAWSATRDGNSPLHF | TGTGCCTGGAGCGCCACCCGGGACGGAAATTCACCCCTCCACTTT
TRBD1 | NA | TRBJ2-7 | 15 | TRBV6-5 | CASSYRDRRAYEQYF | TGTGCCAGCAGTTACAGGGACAGGAGGGCCTACGAGCAGTACTTC
TRBD1 | NA | TRBJ2-5 | 15 | TRBV7-2 | CASSPRQGYQETQYF | TGTGCCAGCAGCCCCCGACAGGGCTATCAAGAGACCCAGTACTTC
NA | NA | TRBJ2-3 | 15 | TRBV4-2 | CASSQDGYYTDTQYF | TGTGCCAGCAGCCAAGACGGGTATTACACAGATACGCAGTATTTT
TRBD2 | NA | TRBJ2-7 | 15 | TRBV28 | CASSASGSSSYEQYF | TGTGCCAGCAGTGCTAGCGGGTCAAGCTCCTACGAGCAGTACTTC
NA | NA | TRBJ1-5 | 12 | TRBV28 | CASSLKNQPQHF | TGTGCCAGCAGTTTAAAGAATCAGCCCCAGCATTTT
NA | NA | TRBJ2-7 | 12 | TRBV28 | CASSPPLYQQYF | TGTGCCAGCAGCCCCCCCCTTTACCAGCAGTACTTC
TRBD1 | few | TRBJ1-1 | 13 | TRBV10-3 | CAISETGETEAFF | TGTGCCATCAGTGAGACAGGGGAGACTGAAGCTTTCTTT
TRBD1 | NA | TRBJ2-5 | 13 | TRBV29-1 | CSVVGTDQETQYF | TGCAGCGTGGTAGGGACAGACCAAGAGACCCAGTACTTC
NA | NA | TRBJ2-5 | 14 | TRBV29-1 | CSAVPVADQETQYF | TGCAGCGCCGTACCCGTAGCGGACCAAGAGACCCAGTACTTC
TRBD1 | NA | TRBJ2-2 | 15 | TRBV10-3 | CAISEQGPETGELFF | TGTGCCATCAGCGAACAGGGGCCAGAGACCGGGGAGCTGTTTTTT
NA | NA | TRBJ2-3 | 13 | TRBV9 | CASSDYGTDTQYF | TGTGCCAGCAGCGACTACGGCACAGATACGCAGTATTTT
NA | NA | TRBJ1-3 | 14 | TRBV18 | CASSPPAPGNTIYF | TGTGCCAGCTCACCACCGGCGCCAGGAAACACCATATATTTT
NA | NA | TRBJ2-3 | 14 | TRBV7-2 | CASGEGAGKDTQYF | TGTGCCAGCGGGGAAGGGGCGGGGAAAGATACGCAGTATTTT
TRBD2 | NA | TRBJ2-7 | 13 | TRBV15 | CATSLIGGVEQYF | TGTGCCACCAGCTTAATCGGGGGGGTCGAGCAGTACTTC
NA | NA | TRBJ1-1 | 13 | TRBV7-3 | CASSFEGNTEAFF | TGTGCCAGCAGCTTTGAGGGGAACACTGAAGCTTTCTTT
NA | NA | TRBJ1-3 | 15 | TRBV28 | CASSLAGASGNTIYF | TGTGCCAGCAGTCTCGCCGGGGCCTCTGGAAACACCATATATTTT
TRBD1 | NA | TRBJ2-4 | 15 | TRBV5-1 | CASSLGDRGKNIQYF | TGCGCCAGCAGCTTGGGAGACAGGGGGAAAAACATTCAGTACTTC
NA | NA | TRBJ1-3 | 14 | TRBV28 | CASSSLYSGNTIYF | TGTGCCAGCAGTTCTTTATACTCTGGAAACACCATATATTTT
TRBD2 | NA | TRBJ2-5 | 15 | TRBV2 | CASSSASGSGVTQYF | TGTGCCAGCAGTTCCGCTAGCGGGAGTGGGGTGACCCAGTACTTC
NA | NA | TRBJ2-5 | 13 | TRBV30 | CAWRLWGQETQYF | TGTGCCTGGAGGCTGTGGGGCCAAGAGACCCAGTACTTC
NA | NA | TRBJ1-2 | 14 | TRBV28 | CASSSGREGYGYTF | TGTGCCAGCAGCTCAGGGAGGGAGGGATATGGCTACACCTTC
NA | NA | TRBJ2-1 | 11 | TRBV25-1 | CASRSVVEQFF | TGTGCCAGCCGCTCGGTTGTTGAGCAGTTCTTC
NA | NA | TRBJ2-7 | 14 | TRBV4-1 | CASSLTRWGYEQYF | TGCGCCAGCAGCCTGACTAGGTGGGGCTACGAGCAGTACTTC